This TCR beta chain came from a study of blood T cell repertoires in COVID-19. Study-level background: The recovered donors of Cohort 3 showed two negative PCRs, clearance, or symptom resolution.

Trimming left V 8 bases short and J 3 bases short, with 10 bases between. CDR1 is LNHNV, CDR2 YYDKDF, per germline (reference sequence). There are 12 residues in the CDR3. Source study methods: Estimates of nucleated cell counts were drawn from the amplification of reference gene primers. Measured with immunoSEQ multiplex PCR; TCRdb has only the in-frame clones, and not every one. From that table come the V and J calls and clone size; the DNA was used to work out D and trimming. Of about 230,000 clones in the sample, about 90% were seen once. The chain uses TRBV15 and TRBJ1-2; D call uncertain. The receptor was derived from a woman aged 50 to 65 in a cohort exposed to, infected with or recovered from COVID-19 (not recorded which). Sequencing was done on a sample of PBMCs or T cells enriched from blood (not recorded which). In DNA form, the CDR3 reads TGTGCCACCGCGGAGGACCACTATGGCTACACCTTC. Its translation: CATAEDHYGYTF.